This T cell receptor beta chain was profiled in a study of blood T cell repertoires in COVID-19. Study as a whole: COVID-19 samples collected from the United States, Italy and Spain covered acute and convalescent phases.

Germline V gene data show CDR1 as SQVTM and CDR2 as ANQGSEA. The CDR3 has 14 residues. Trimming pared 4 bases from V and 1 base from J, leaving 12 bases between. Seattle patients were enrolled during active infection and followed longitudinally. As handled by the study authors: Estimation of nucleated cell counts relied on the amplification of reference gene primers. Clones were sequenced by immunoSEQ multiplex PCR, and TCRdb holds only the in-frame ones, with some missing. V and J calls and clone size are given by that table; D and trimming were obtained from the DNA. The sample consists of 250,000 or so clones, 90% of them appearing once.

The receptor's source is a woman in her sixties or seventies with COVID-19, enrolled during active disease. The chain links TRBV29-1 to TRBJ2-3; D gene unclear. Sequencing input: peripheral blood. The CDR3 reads CSVVIGWGTDTQYF. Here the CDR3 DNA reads TGCAGCGTTGTCATCGGGTGGGGCACAGATACGCAGTATTTT.